This T cell receptor (beta chain) comes out of a study of regulatory T cells in long-lasting Graves disease. Study-level results: Persistent cases favored TRBV28, TRBJ1-2 and TRBJ2-5. Investigators studied peripheral blood only, not thyroid tissue.

With iRepertoire HTBI primers and Arm-PCR of CDR3 regions, TCR beta libraries were built. In TCRdb, the multiplex PCR reads were re-called with MiXCR into one record per CDR3 protein. The table lists a few hundred thousand distinct CDR3 sequences, 16% of them singletons, with roughly 27% in the top ten. Time point meaning: newly diagnosed GD, antithyroid drugs for less than 3 months. The authors made the TCR library using RNA they extracted from PBMCs. Patients met American Thyroid Association criteria for Graves' disease. Notes on this clonotype: What it recognizes is unknown.

Germline V gene lookup returns CDR1 GTSNPN and CDR2 SVGIG (reference sequence). With 0 bases removed from V and 3 bases from J, the gap between germline ends came to 11 bases. The CDR3 spans 15 residues. This same sample was also part of a study on T cells in Graves' hyperthyroidism and ophthalmopathy. Turning to that study: The TCR CDR3 was amplified in a first-round RT-PCR using the HTBI primer set.

The sequence came from a man between 35 and 55 years old with Graves disease. Sequenced material: peripheral blood mononuclear cells (PBMCs), taken at new diagnosis, from a patient treated with antithyroid drugs. The chain links TRBV30 to TRBJ2-2, with D unclear. The CDR3 protein is CAWSVILGDTGELFF. The CDR3 DNA sequence: TGTGCCTGGAGTGTCATCCTTGGGGACACCGGGGAGCTGTTTTTT.